This T cell receptor beta chain stems from a study of spatial heterogeneity in lung cancer. Time point defined: sample taken at primary tumor resection. One entry per CDR3 protein results from TCRdb running MiXCR on the 5' RACE reads. Altogether about 39,000 distinct CDR3 sequences are present, around 3.3% being singletons, with the ten largest covering 35% to 40%. The table lists this clonotype with many counts. This receptor was identified in a male donor with early-stage non-small cell lung cancer. Sequenced material: normal lung tissue next to the tumor, taken at surgery.

The CDR3 is CSVPESSGANVLTF. Here the CDR3 DNA reads TGCAGCGTTCCAGAATCCTCTGGGGCCAACGTCCTGACTTTC. The rearrangement joins TRBV29-1 to TRBJ2-6; D is ambiguous. With 5 bases removed from V and 0 bases from J, the gap between germline ends came to 8 bases. Germline V gene lookup returns CDR1 SQVTM and CDR2 ANQGSEA. The CDR3 is made up of 14 amino acids.